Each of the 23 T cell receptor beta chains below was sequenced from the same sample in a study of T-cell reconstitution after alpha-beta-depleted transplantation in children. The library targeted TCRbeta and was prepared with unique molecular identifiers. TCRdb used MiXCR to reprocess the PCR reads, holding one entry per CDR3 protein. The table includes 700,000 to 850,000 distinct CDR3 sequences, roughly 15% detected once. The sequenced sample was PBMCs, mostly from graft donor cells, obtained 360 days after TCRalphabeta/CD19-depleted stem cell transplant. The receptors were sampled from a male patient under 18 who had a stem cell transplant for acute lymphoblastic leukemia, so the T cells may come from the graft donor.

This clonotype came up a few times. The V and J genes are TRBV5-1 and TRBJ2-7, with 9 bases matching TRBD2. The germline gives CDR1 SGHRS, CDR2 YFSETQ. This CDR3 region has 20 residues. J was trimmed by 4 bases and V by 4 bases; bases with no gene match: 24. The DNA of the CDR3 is TGCGCCAGCAGCCCTCGCCCGACTAGCGGCCATCCTACAGAGCCGTACGAGCAGTACTTC. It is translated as CASSPRPTSGHPTEPYEQYF.

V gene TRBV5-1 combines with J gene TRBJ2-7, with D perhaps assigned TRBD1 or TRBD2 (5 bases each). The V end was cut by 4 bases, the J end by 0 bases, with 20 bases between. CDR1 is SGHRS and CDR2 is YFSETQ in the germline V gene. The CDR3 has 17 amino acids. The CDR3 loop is CASSQTGLYQLSYEQYF. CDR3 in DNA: TGCGCCAGCAGCCAAACAGGACTTTACCAACTCTCCTACGAGCAGTACTTC.

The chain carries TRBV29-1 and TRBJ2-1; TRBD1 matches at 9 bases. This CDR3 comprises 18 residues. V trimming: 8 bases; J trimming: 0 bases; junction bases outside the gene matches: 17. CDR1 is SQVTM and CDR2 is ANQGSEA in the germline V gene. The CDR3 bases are TGCAGCCTTCCGGGACAGGGAGGTAAAATTGGCTCCTACAATGAGCAGTTCTTC. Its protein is CSLPGQGGKIGSYNEQFF.

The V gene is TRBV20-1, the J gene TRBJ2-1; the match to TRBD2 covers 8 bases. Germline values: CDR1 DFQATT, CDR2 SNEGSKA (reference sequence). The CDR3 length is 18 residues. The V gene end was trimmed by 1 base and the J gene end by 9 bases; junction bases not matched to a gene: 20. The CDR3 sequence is CSARASRILAGTHTEQFF. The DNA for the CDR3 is TGCAGTGCTAGAGCATCCCGCATATTAGCGGGAACGCACACTGAGCAGTTCTTC.

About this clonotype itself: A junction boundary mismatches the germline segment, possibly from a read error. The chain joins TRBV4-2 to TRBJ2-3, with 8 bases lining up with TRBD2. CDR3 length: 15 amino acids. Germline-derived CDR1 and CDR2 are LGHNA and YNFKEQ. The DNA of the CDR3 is TGTGCCAGCAGCCGACGGACTAGCAACCCAGATACGGAGTATTTT. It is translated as CASSRRTSNPDTEYF.

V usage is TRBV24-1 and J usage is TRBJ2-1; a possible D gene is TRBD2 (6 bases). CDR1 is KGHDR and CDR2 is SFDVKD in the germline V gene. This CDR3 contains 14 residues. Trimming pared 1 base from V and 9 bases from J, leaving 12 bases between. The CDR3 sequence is CATSDFASAGEQFF. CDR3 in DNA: TGTGCCACCAGTGATTTCGCTAGCGCGGGTGAGCAGTTCTTC.

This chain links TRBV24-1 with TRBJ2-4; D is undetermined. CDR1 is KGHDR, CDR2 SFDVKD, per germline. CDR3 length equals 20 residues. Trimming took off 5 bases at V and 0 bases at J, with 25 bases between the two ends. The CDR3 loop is CATSGPSRPSDHLAKNIQYF. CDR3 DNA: TGTGCCACCAGTGGCCCATCCCGTCCGTCCGACCACCTAGCCAAAAACATTCAGTACTTC.

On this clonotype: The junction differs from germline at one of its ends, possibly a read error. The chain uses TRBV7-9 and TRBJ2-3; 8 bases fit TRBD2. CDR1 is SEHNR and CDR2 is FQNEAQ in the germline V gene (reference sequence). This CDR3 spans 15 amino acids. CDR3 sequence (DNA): TGTGCCAGCAGCGGCCAAGCGGGAGTCACAAATACGCAGTATTTT. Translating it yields CASSGQAGVTNTQYF. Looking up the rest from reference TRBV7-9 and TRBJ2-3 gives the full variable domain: DTGVSQNPRHKITKRGQNVTFRCDPISEHNRLYWYRQTLGQGPEFLTYFQNEAQLEKSRLLSDRFSAERPKGSFSTLEIQRTEQGDSAMYLCASSGQAGVTNTQYFGPGTRLTVL.

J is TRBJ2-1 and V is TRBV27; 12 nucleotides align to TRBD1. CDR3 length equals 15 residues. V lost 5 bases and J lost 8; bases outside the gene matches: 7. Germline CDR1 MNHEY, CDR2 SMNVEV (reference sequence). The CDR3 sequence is CASSTPGTGGYEQFF. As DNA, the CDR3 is TGTGCCAGCAGTACCCCCGGGACAGGGGGCTATGAGCAGTTCTTC.

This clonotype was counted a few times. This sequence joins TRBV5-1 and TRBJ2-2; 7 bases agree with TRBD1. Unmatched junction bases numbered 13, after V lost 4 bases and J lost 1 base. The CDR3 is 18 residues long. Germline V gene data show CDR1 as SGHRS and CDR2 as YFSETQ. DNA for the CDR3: TGCGCCAGCAGCACCAACCACAGGGGATGGGAGAACACCGGGGAGCTGTTTTTT. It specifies CASSTNHRGWENTGELFF.

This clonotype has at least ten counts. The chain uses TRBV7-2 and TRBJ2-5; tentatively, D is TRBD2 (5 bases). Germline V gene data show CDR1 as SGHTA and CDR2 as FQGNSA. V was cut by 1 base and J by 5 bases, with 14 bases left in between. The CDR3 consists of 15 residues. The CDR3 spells CASSLGPSRKETQYF. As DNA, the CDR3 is TGTGCCAGCAGCTTAGGGCCTAGCAGGAAGGAGACCCAGTACTTC.

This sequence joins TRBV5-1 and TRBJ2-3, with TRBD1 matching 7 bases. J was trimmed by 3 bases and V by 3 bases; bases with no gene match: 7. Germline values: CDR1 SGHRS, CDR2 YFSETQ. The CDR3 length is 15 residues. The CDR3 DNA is TGCGCCAGCAGCTCAGGGGGACGTCGGACAGATACGCAGTATTTT. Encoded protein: CASSSGGRRTDTQYF.

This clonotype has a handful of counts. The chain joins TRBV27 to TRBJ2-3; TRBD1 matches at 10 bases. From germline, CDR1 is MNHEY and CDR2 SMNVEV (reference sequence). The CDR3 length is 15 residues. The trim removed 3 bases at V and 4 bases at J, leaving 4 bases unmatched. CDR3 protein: CASSLGQGFADTQYF. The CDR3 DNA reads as TGTGCCAGCAGTTTGGGACAGGGGTTTGCAGATACGCAGTATTTT.

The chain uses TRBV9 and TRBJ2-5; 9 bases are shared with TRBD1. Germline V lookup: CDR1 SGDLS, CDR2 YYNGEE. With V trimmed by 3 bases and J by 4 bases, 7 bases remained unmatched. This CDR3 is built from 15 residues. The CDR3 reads CASSASLTGGETQYF. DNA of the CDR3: TGTGCCAGCAGCGCCTCCCTGACAGGGGGAGAGACCCAGTACTTC.

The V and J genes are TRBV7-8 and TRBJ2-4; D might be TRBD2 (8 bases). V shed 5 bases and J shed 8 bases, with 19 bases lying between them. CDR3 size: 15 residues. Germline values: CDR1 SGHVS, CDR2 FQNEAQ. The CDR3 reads CASSTPGGGEDIQYF. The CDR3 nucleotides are TGTGCCAGCAGCACCCCGGGAGGGGGCGAGGACATTCAGTACTTC. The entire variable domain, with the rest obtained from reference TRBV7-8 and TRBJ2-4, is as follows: GAGVSQSPRYKVAKRGQDVALRCDPISGHVSLFWYQQALGQGPEFLTYFQNEAQLDKSGLPSDRFFAERPEGSVSTLKIQRTQQEDSAVYLCASSTPGGGEDIQYFGAGTRLSVL.

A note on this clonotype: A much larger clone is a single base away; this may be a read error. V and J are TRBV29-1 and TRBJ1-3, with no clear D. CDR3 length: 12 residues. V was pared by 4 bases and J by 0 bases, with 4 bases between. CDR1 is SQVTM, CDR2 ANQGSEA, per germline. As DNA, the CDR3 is TGCAGCGTTGTCAGCTCTGGAAACACCATATATTTT. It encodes CSVVSSGNTIYF.

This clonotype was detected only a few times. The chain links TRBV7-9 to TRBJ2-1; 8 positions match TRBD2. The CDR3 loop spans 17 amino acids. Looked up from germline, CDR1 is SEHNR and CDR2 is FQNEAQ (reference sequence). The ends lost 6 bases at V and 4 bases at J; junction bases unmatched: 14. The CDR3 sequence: CASSFGITGGTYNEQFF. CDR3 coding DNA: TGTGCCAGCAGTTTTGGAATAACGGGAGGGACTTACAATGAGCAGTTCTTC. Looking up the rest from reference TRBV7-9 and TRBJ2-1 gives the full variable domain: DTGVSQNPRHKITKRGQNVTFRCDPISEHNRLYWYRQTLGQGPEFLTYFQNEAQLEKSRLLSDRFSAERPKGSFSTLEIQRTEQGDSAMYLCASSFGITGGTYNEQFFGPGTRLTVL.

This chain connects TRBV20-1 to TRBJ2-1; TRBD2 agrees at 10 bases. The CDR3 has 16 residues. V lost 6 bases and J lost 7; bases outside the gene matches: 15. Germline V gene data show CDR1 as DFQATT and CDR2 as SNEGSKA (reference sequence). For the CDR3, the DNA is TGCAGTGCCCCTCTAGCGGGAGAAAGACTAGGTAATGAGCAGTTCTTC. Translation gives CSAPLAGERLGNEQFF.

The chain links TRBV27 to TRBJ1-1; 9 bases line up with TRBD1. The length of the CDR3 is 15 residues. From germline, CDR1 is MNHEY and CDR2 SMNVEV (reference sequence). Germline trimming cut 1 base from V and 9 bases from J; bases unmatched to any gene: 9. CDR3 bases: TGTGCCAGCAGTTTATTAAGTCGGACAGGGGAAAAAGCTTTCTTT. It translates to CASSLLSRTGEKAFF.

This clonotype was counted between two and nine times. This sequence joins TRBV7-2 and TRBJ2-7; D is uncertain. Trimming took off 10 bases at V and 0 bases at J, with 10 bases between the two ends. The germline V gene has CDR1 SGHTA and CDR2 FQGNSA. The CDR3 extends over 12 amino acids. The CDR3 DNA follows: TGTGCCACCCGGGTCCTCTCCTACGAGCAGTACTTC. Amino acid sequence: CATRVLSYEQYF.

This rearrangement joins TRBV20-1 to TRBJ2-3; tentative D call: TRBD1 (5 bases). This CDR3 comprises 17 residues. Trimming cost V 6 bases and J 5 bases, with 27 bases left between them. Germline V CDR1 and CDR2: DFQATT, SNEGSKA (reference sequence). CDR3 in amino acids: CSATGRGGSTHRDTQYF. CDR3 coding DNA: TGCAGTGCCACAGGAAGGGGCGGATCCACACATAGAGATACGCAGTATTTT.

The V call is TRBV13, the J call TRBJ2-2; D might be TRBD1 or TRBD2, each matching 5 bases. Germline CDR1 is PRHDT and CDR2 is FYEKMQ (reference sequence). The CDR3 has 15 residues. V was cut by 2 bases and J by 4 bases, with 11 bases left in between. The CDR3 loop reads CASSLITGTTGELFF. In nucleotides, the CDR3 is TGTGCCAGCAGCTTAATTACTGGGACCACCGGGGAGCTGTTTTTT.

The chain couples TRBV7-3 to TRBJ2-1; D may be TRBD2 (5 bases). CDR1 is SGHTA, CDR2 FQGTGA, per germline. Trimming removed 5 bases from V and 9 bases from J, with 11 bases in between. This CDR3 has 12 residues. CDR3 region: CASSIRGAEQFF. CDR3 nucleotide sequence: TGTGCCAGCAGCATCCGGGGTGCTGAGCAGTTCTTC.